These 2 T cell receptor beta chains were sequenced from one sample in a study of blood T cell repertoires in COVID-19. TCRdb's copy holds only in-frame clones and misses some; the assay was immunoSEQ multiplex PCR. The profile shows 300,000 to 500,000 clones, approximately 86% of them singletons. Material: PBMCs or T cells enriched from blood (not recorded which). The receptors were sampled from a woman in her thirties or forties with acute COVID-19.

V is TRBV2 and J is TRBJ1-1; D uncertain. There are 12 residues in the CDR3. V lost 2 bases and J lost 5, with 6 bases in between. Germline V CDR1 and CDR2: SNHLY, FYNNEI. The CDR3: CASSEILTEAFF. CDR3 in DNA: TGTGCCAGCAGTGAAATATTGACTGAAGCTTTCTTT. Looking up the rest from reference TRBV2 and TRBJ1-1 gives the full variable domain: EPEVTQTPSHQVTQMGQEVILRCVPISNHLYFYWYRQILGQKVEFLVSFYNNEISEKSEIFDDQFSVERPDGSNFTLKIRSTKLEDSAMYFCASSEILTEAFFGQGTRLTVV.

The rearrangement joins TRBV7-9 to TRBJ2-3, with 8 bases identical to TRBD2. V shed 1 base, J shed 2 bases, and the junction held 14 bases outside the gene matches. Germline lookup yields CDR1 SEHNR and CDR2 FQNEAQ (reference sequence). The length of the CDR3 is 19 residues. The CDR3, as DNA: TGTGCCAGCAGCTTAGTGTGGGGGGAGCGTAGCGGGGCCACAGATACGCAGTATTTT. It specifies CASSLVWGERSGATDTQYF.